Following are 11 T cell receptor beta chains from one sample sequenced in a study of lymphopenia after photon versus proton radiotherapy. TCRdb's copy holds only in-frame clones and misses some; the assay was immunoSEQ multiplex PCR. The data hold about 24,000 clones, with roughly 80% observed a single time. The sample consisted of peripheral blood, taken from a patient treated with proton-based radiotherapy. The receptors stem from a woman aged 70-85 years with pancreatic cancer.

This sequence joins TRBV30 and TRBJ2-7; the D gene is possibly TRBD1 (6 bases). The CDR3 loop spans 18 amino acids. Germline-derived CDR1 and CDR2 are GTSNPN and SVGIG (reference sequence). Trimming took off 5 bases at V and 5 bases at J, with 31 bases between the two ends. DNA for the CDR3: TGTGCCTGGGCCAAACCTCCAGGGGTCACCTCGGGGTTGAACGAGCAGTACTTC. The encoded protein is CAWAKPPGVTSGLNEQYF. Complete variable domain (other parts from reference TRBV30 and TRBJ2-7): SQTIHQWPATLVQPVGSPLSLECTVEGTSNPNLYWYRQAAGRGLQLLFYSVGIGQISSEVPQNLSASRPQDRQFILSSKKLLLSDSGFYLCAWAKPPGVTSGLNEQYFGPGTRLTVT.

DNA of the CDR3: TGCAGCGTTGCTTCAGGTGGGCTCGGCGAGCAGTACTTC. Its translation is CSVASGGLGEQYF. The chain is built from TRBV29-1 and TRBJ2-7; D gene ambiguous. Germline assignment: CDR1 SQVTM and CDR2 ANQGSEA. V lost 4 bases and J 6 bases, leaving 16 bases between the germline ends. The CDR3 is made up of 13 amino acids.

The chain employs TRBV9 and TRBJ2-5; no clear D gene. V was cut by 0 bases and J by 8 bases, with 11 bases left in between. The V gene's germline CDR1 is SGDLS and CDR2 YYNGEE. The CDR3 runs 13 residues. The CDR3 DNA is TGTGCCAGCAGCGTAGAAGCCCAGCTAACCCAGTACTTC. Its protein is CASSVEAQLTQYF.

This clone occurred a few times. This chain joins TRBV7-9 and TRBJ1-2; 10 positions agree with TRBD1. The CDR3 covers 15 residues. Trimming removed 1 base from V and 3 bases from J; junction bases left unmatched: 2. CDR1 and CDR2 (germline): SEHNR, FQNEAQ (reference sequence). CDR3 protein: CASSLGGTGDYGYTF. The CDR3 nucleotides read TGTGCCAGCAGCTTAGGGGGGACAGGGGACTATGGCTACACCTTC. The full variable domain, with the rest looked up from reference TRBV7-9 and TRBJ1-2, is DTGVSQNPRHKITKRGQNVTFRCDPISEHNRLYWYRQTLGQGPEFLTYFQNEAQLEKSRLLSDRFSAERPKGSFSTLEIQRTEQGDSAMYLCASSLGGTGDYGYTFGSGTRLTVV.

The chain employs TRBV21-1 and TRBJ2-1; the table's D call, TRBD2, was not checked against the DNA. TRBV21-1 corresponds to a pseudogene. The CDR3 loop spans 21 amino acids. CDR3 sequence reads: CASSEVANSSGRASIQDEQFF. The CDR3 DNA sequence: TGTGCCAGCAGCGAAGTTGCAAATAGTAGCGGGAGGGCCTCAATCCAGGATGAGCAGTTCTTC.

The chain combines TRBV4-3 with TRBJ2-5, with TRBD2 matching over 12 bases. CDR3 size: 16 residues. The germline V gene has CDR1 LGHNA and CDR2 YSLEER. Trimming took 0 bases from V and 4 from J; bases not matched to a gene: 3. The CDR3: CASSQDPSGRGETQYF. DNA of the CDR3: TGCGCCAGCAGCCAAGATCCTAGCGGGAGGGGAGAGACCCAGTACTTC.

This clone was detected only a few times. The chain employs TRBV19 and TRBJ1-5; D is perhaps TRBD1 (6 bases). From germline, CDR1 is LNHDA and CDR2 SQIVND (reference sequence). The CDR3 runs to 15 residues. Trimming shortened V by 9 bases and J by 0 bases, and 15 bases separated the two germline ends. The CDR3 bases are TGTGCCAGCGTCAGGGGAACCTATAGCAATCAGCCCCAGCATTTT. It translates to CASVRGTYSNQPQHF.

This rearrangement joins TRBV19 to TRBJ2-2; 7 bases line up with TRBD2. The CDR3 contains 15 residues. The V gene's germline CDR1 is LNHDA and CDR2 SQIVND (reference sequence). Losses at the gene ends were 7 bases for V and 3 bases for J; bases not matched to a gene: 8. CDR3 sequence reads: CASIISGSHTGELFF. CDR3 in DNA: TGTGCCAGTATTATTAGCGGGTCTCACACCGGGGAGCTGTTTTTT.

This chain uses TRBV28 with TRBJ1-5, with 7 bases lining up with TRBD1. The V segment lost 4 bases and the J segment 3 bases; nucleotides outside the gene matches: 3. Per the germline V gene, CDR1 is MDHEN and CDR2 is SYDVKM. This CDR3 is 14 amino acids long. In DNA form, the CDR3 reads TGTGCCAGCAGTTCGACAGGGACCAATCAGCCCCAGCATTTT. It specifies CASSSTGTNQPQHF.

This chain uses TRBV5-1 with TRBJ1-1, with D possibly matching TRBD1 (5 bases). Germline assignment: CDR1 SGHRS and CDR2 YFSETQ. Trimming removed 2 bases from V and 4 bases from J, with 15 bases in between. The CDR3 contains 15 residues. The chain's CDR3 is CASSLAGTTGTEAFF. The CDR3 region has the DNA TGCGCCAGCAGCTTAGCCGGGACTACGGGCACTGAAGCTTTCTTT.

This chain uses TRBV27 with TRBJ2-5; 9 bases are a match to TRBD2. Matching the DNA end better, TRBJ2-7 makes the J call doubtful. The CDR3 sequence is 14 residues long. Germline CDR1 reads MNHEY; CDR2 reads SMNVEV (reference sequence). CDR3 coding DNA: TGTGCCAGCAGTCGGCGGGAGGGCCCTTACGAGCAGTACTTC. It yields the protein CASSRREGPYEQYF.